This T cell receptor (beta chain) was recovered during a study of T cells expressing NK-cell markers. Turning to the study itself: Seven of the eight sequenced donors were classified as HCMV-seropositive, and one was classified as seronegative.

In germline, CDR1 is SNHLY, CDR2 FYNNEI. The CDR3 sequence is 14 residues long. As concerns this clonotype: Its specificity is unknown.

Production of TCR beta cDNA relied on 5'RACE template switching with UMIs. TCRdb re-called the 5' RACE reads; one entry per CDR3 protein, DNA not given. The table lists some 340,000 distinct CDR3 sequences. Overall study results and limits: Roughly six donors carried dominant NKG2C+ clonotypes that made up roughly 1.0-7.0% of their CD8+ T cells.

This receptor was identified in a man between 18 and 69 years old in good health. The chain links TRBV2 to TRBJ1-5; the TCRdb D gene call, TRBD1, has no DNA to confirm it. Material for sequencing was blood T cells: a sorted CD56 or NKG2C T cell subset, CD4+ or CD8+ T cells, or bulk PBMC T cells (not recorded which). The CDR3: CASSELRGRQPQHF.